These T cell receptor beta chains were read from a single sample in a study of cytomegalovirus exposure and HLA in healthy donors. Data came from immunoSEQ multiplex PCR; TCRdb stores just in-frame clones and leaves some out. The sample's table shows some 120,000 clones. What was sequenced was PBMCs. These receptors were collected from a man aged 25-45 years in good health and CMV-seronegative. Each CDR3 is given with its conserved first and last residue. Fields, in order: J gene, V gene, CDR3 protein.

J: TRBJ2-2
V: TRBV7-8
CDR3: CASSPPGQGTNTGELFF

J: TRBJ1-6
V: TRBV7-2
CDR3: CASSLTRQGSSYNSPLHF

J: TRBJ1-5
V: TRBV6-5
CDR3: CASKRGQGNQPQHF

J: TRBJ2-1
V: TRBV14
CDR3: CASSSTLYNEQFF

J: TRBJ2-5
V: TRBV5-4
CDR3: CASTLDLGIGTGETQYF

J: TRBJ2-3
V: TRBV7-2
CDR3: CASSLEGTDTQYF

J: TRBJ2-5
V: TRBV4-2
CDR3: CASSQPGQGLYF

J: TRBJ1-1
V: TRBV7-9
CDR3: CASSSEGGKAFF

J: TRBJ2-1
V: TRBV7-9
CDR3: CASSRLADRGRFF

J: TRBJ1-4
V: TRBV2
CDR3: CASIEGGQAGEKLFF

J: TRBJ1-5
V: TRBV5-5
CDR3: CASSFGGAAQPQHF

J: TRBJ1-2
V: TRBV7-8
CDR3: CASSPGRTAQYGYTF